This TCR beta chain stems from a study of graft-versus-host responses after intestinal transplantation (dated by TCRdb to the early 2020s). Regarding the study in general: The transplants that recipients received were multivisceral, liver-intestinal, or isolated intestinal. Every recipient was given anti-thymocyte globulin induction, followed by around three years of maintenance tacrolimus and steroids. After intestinal transplantation, graft-versus-host and host-versus-graft alloreactive T cell clones were followed in the graft, circulation and bone marrow using bulk TCR-beta CDR3 sequencing. Alloreactive clones were identified by sequencing pre-transplant mixed lymphocyte reaction products and comparing these products with unstimulated pre-transplant donor and recipient T cells. The cohort enrolled roughly 25 intestinal transplant recipients including one retransplant, and a few patients lacking pretransplant specimens were excluded. A peak of at least 4% donor T cells among recipient peripheral blood mononuclear cells was the definition used for donor T cell macrochimerism. Rather than going through the commercial service, samples from three later patients were sequenced in-house on an Illumina MiSeq and processed with MiXCR.

Libraries came from the immunoSEQ multiplex PCR assay. For most patients, genomic DNA was subjected to high-throughput TCR-beta CDR3 sequencing by Adaptive Biotechnologies. In the authors' own workflow: Adaptive's ImmunoSEQ software supplied the TCR sequencing data for around 19 patients, while MiXCR and VDJtools were used to process three other patients. CDR3 nucleotide sequences shared by donor and recipient were removed because the origin of these sequences could not be assigned. Alloreactive clones required at least 2-fold expansion over unstimulated cells and minimum CFSE-low frequency of 0.002% (template counts) or 0.001% (read counts). A clone was considered mappable if detected in the sequenced pre-transplant spleen, lymph node, or MLR CFSE-low populations of the donor or recipient. The cumulative frequency of alloreactive clones was calculated as a percentage of all sequences, weighted by copy number. Here the immuneACCESS table is served through TCRdb, limited to in-frame sequences with V and J called. Missing clones are a known gap in these copies; in checked studies unresolved V genes cover under half, and the rest lacks a known reason. V and J calls and clone size are as listed in that table; D and trimming were resolved from the DNA. The sample table shows 25,000 to 35,000 clones, and around 94% are seen once. The ten most abundant clones make up about 0.66% of the sample.

In the first month after transplant, blood samples were collected up to 4 times, and after that at least monthly when available. Overall study outcomes, separate from this receptor: GvH clones were detected in recipient bone marrow, and some of these GvH clones were observed earlier in ileal mucosa or blood, consistent with an intestinal mucosal origin. Early after transplant, declines in HvG clones were associated with peak levels of circulating GvH clones. Conclusions were limited by the relatively low number and heterogeneity of intestinal transplant patients. Patients with donor T cell macrochimerism had high GvH to HvG T cell clonal ratios in their allografts.

On this clone: The antigen this receptor binds is unknown. No base qualities exist here, and no much larger clone lies one base off it.

Counted from cysteine to phenylalanine, this CDR3 has 15 amino acids. Only the CDR3 region is kept as DNA, spanning 45 bases read in frame from base 1. Clipping removes 5 bases from V and 2 bases from J, with 4 as the unmatched junction base count. Via the germline V gene, CDR1 is MNHNS and CDR2 SASEGT. This TCR derives from a human patient who received an intestinal transplant, so some T cells may come from the graft donor. The specimen was PBMCs, collected approximately ten weeks after intestinal transplant. In this chain, TRBV6-1 is recombined with TRBJ2-1, with 9 junctional bases fitting TRBD1. The CDR3 here reads CASSPRTGAYNEQFF. The DNA sequence is as follows: TGTGCCAGCAGTCCTAGGACAGGGGCCTACAATGAGCAGTTCTTC.